These T cell receptor beta chains were read from a single sample in a study of blood T cell repertoires in COVID-19. Assay used: immunoSEQ multiplex PCR; TCRdb lists only in-frame clones, some missing. Seen here are around 190,000 clones, 75% to 90% observed once, and the top ten hold just under 8.5%. The material sequenced was peripheral blood. These TCRs come from a woman aged 60 to 75 with acute or convalescent COVID-19. Each CDR3 is given with its conserved first and last residue. D genes are given only for firm matches. Only some rows state a clone size, as once, few, many or a class for expanded clones.

TRBD1	TRBJ1-1	TRBV28	-	CASSLPGQGYAFF	TGTGCCAGCAGTTTACCGGGACAGGGTTACGCTTTCTTT
TRBD2	TRBJ2-2	TRBV7-2	-	CASSSRLANGELFF	TGTGCCAGCAGCTCTAGACTAGCGAACGGGGAGCTGTTTTTT
TRBD1	TRBJ2-7	TRBV27	-	CASSYLTGREYEQYF	TGTGCCAGCAGTTACCTGACAGGGCGCGAGTACGAGCAGTACTTC
TRBD2	TRBJ2-1	TRBV18	-	CASSTSGNYNEQFF	TGTGCCAGCTCGACTAGCGGGAACTACAATGAGCAGTTCTTC
TRBD1	TRBJ1-1	TRBV2	-	CASSEGQGSNTEAFF	TGTGCCAGCAGTGAGGGACAGGGGTCGAACACTGAAGCTTTCTTT
-	TRBJ2-1	TRBV20-1	-	CSASGGPEQFF	TGCAGTGCTAGTGGGGGGCCTGAGCAGTTCTTC
-	TRBJ1-1	TRBV10-3	-	CAISEAGADTEAFF	TGTGCCATCAGTGAGGCAGGGGCGGACACTGAAGCTTTCTTT
-	TRBJ1-6	TRBV19	few	CASSLPGSPLHF	TGTGCCAGTAGTCTTCCAGGATCACCCCTCCACTTT
TRBD2	TRBJ2-2	TRBV5-1	once	CASSYLAGAMGPGELFF	TGCGCCAGCAGCTATCTAGCGGGAGCGATGGGTCCCGGGGAGCTGTTTTTT
TRBD2	TRBJ2-2	TRBV9	-	CASSVAGGPNTGELFF	TGTGCCAGCAGCGTAGCGGGAGGGCCGAACACCGGGGAGCTGTTTTTT
-	TRBJ2-5	TRBV7-3	-	CASSPGRGLVETQYF	TGTGCCAGCAGCCCGGGGCGGGGCTTGGTTGAGACCCAGTACTTC
-	TRBJ1-2	TRBV3-1/TRBV3-2	-	CASSQDPTVGYGYTF	TGTGCCAGCAGCCAAGACCCAACGGTTGGTTATGGCTACACCTTC
TRBD2	TRBJ2-5	TRBV3-1/TRBV3-2	-	CASSQGRGSGNQETQYF	TGTGCCAGCAGCCAAGGAAGGGGTAGCGGGAACCAAGAGACCCAGTACTTC
TRBD2	TRBJ2-3	TRBV6-2/TRBV6-3	-	CASSPRIAAGGPGDTQYF	TGTGCCAGCAGTCCACGGATAGCGGCGGGAGGGCCTGGAGATACGCAGTATTTT
-	TRBJ2-7	TRBV7-2	once	CASSFSGLSYYEQYF	TGTGCCAGCAGCTTTAGCGGACTTTCGTACTACGAGCAGTACTTC
-	TRBJ2-2	TRBV5-4	-	CASSLGKLLNTGELFF	TGTGCCAGCAGCTTGGGAAAACTTCTTAACACCGGGGAGCTGTTTTTT
TRBD1	TRBJ2-1	TRBV30	few	CAWSSPRDRGFNEQFF	TGTGCCTGGAGCTCGCCCCGGGACAGGGGATTCAATGAGCAGTTCTTC
-	TRBJ2-7	TRBV29-1	-	CSVEEENSYEQYF	TGCAGCGTTGAAGAGGAGAATTCCTACGAGCAGTACTTC
TRBD1	TRBJ1-3	TRBV18	-	CANSPRQGAGNTIYF	TGTGCCAACTCCCCGCGACAGGGGGCCGGAAACACCATATATTTT
-	TRBJ2-1	TRBV4-2	-	CASSLEEASYNEQFF	TGTGCCAGCAGCCTGGAGGAGGCCTCCTACAATGAGCAGTTCTTC
TRBD2	TRBJ2-1	TRBV9	-	CASSVGLAGVSDNEQFF	TGTGCCAGCAGCGTGGGACTAGCGGGAGTATCCGACAATGAGCAGTTCTTC
-	TRBJ1-2	TRBV2	-	CASSEGQFYGYTF	TGTGCCAGCAGTGAGGGCCAGTTCTATGGCTACACCTTC
-	TRBJ1-2	TRBV5-5	-	CASSLDLFYGYTF	TGTGCCAGCAGCTTGGATTTATTCTATGGCTACACCTTC